A single sample is the source of the 18 T cell receptor beta chains below, sequenced in a study of CD8+ T cells in alopecia areata. Cutaneous lymph node cells were pooled, and they were sorted using CD4, CD8alpha, NKG2D, NKG2ACE and other markers. RNA was extracted and reverse transcribed into cDNA as the sequencing template. Repertoires were generated with immunoSEQ multiplex PCR, while TCRdb's copy carries only in-frame clones and drops some. The sample presents 270,000 or so clones, none singletons. Sequencing used CD4+ T cells sorted from a lymph node. The receptor set was obtained from a C3H/HeJ mouse with alopecia areata. The MHC haplotype of this mouse line is H2-k.

Points on this clone: Gene names are the mouse ones. The CDR3 end lies 4 residues beyond the end of the read and is filled in from the germline J gene. This sequence joins TRBV5 and TRBJ2-1; 14 bases agree with TRBD2. The CDR3 consists of 16 residues. Looked up from germline, CDR1 is LGHNA and CDR2 is YNLKQL (reference sequence). The J segment lost 6 bases and the V segment lost 3 bases, leaving 4 bases of the junction unmatched. The CDR3 region is CASSQGLGGRFAEQFF. The DNA read from the CDR3 is TGTGCCAGCAGCCAGGGACTGGGGGGGCGCTTTGCT.

A few counts support this clone. The gene names here belong to mouse. The read is 4 residues too short to cover the CDR3 end, so that end is filled in from the germline J gene. The V gene is TRBV19, the J gene TRBJ2-1; 9 bases map to TRBD2. The CDR3 has 15 residues. The V segment lost 6 bases and the J segment 1 base; nucleotides outside the gene matches: 5. Per germline, CDR1 FNHDT and CDR2 SITEND (reference sequence). The DNA read from the CDR3 is TGTGCCAGCAACAGACTGGGGGTGAACTATGCT. This sequence encodes CASNRLGVNYA. In full, the CDR3 is CASNRLGVNYAEQFF.

Of note for this clone: The germline and genes are mouse ones. The sequence runs out 4 residues before the end of the CDR3; the remainder is reconstructed from the germline J gene. The chain combines TRBV13-2 with TRBJ1-2; possibly TRBD1 for D (5 bases). V lost 7 bases, J lost 4 bases, and 17 bases lay in between. Germline CDR1 reads NNHNN; CDR2 reads SYGAGS (reference sequence). CDR3 length equals 14 residues. The sequenced part of the CDR3 DNA is TGTGCCAGCCAGCAATCAGGGAGGGGCTCC. Residues: CASQQSGRGS. The full CDR3 sequence reads CASQQSGRGSDYTF.

This clone was observed a handful of times. Each gene name is a mouse one. Sequencing ends 4 residues short of the CDR3 end; the germline J gene provides the rest. Other DNA sequences from this sample encode an identical CDR3 as well. The rearrangement uses TRBV19 and TRBJ2-2; 10 positions agree with TRBD2. The CDR3 has 16 residues. Looked up from germline, CDR1 is FNHDT and CDR2 is SITEND (reference sequence). The V segment lost 4 bases and the J segment 0 bases; nucleotides outside the gene matches: 3. The CDR3 DNA, read in part, is TGTGCCAGCAGTCCCGGACTGGGGGCAAACACCGGG. Its protein product is CASSPGLGANTG. The entire CDR3 protein reads CASSPGLGANTGQLYF.

This clone occurred a few times. Gene names and germline refer to mouse. The read ends 4 residues shy of where the CDR3 ends; the end is completed using the germline J gene. This chain joins TRBV13-3 and TRBJ1-2; 7 bases match TRBD1. The germline V gene encodes CDR1 NNHDY and CDR2 SYVADS. This CDR3 spans 14 amino acids. The V and J ends lost 0 bases and 1 base, in that order; junction bases with no gene match: 0. The DNA read from the CDR3 is TGTGCCAGCAGTGATGGGGACAGAAACTCC. Amino acid sequence: CASSDGDRNS. The whole CDR3 reads CASSDGDRNSDYTF.

Comment on this clone: The gene names here belong to mouse. The CDR3 extends 4 residues past the end of the read, so its final part is completed from the germline J gene. This sequence joins TRBV13-2 and TRBJ2-1; 8 bases are shared with TRBD2. Germline CDR1 reads NNHNN; CDR2 reads SYGAGS (reference sequence). The CDR3 sequence is 14 residues long. V was clipped by 5 bases and J by 0 bases; unmatched bases: 1. The sequenced part of the CDR3 DNA is TGTGCCAGCGGGGACTGGGATAACTATGCT. Protein: CASGDWDNYA. The CDR3 in its entirety is CASGDWDNYAEQFF.

Comment on this clone: Genes and germline are mouse. The read finishes 3 residues shy of the CDR3 end, and the germline J gene is used to complete it. The chain uses TRBV13-3 and TRBJ1-6; no clear D. TRBJ1-6 is known as an ORF, though its function is uncertain. V lost 2 bases and J lost 3, with 6 bases in between. The CDR3 length is 14 residues. From germline, CDR1 is NNHDY and CDR2 SYVADS. CDR3: CASSESDYNSPLYF. The CDR3 DNA, read in part, is TGTGCCAGCAGTGAGTCAGACTATAATTCGCCC.

There are a few counts of this clone. The gene names given are mouse names. The DNA ends 4 residues before the CDR3 does, and the rest of the CDR3 is filled in from the germline J gene. This rearrangement joins TRBV31 to TRBJ1-2; 8 nucleotides align to TRBD1. The germline V gene has CDR1 GKSSPN and CDR2 SITVG. The trim removed 0 bases at V and 4 bases at J, leaving 7 bases unmatched. The length of the CDR3 is 15 residues. The CDR3 region is CAWSLAQGAGSDYTF. Partial CDR3 DNA: TGTGCCTGGAGTCTCGCTCAGGGGGCAGGCTCC.

This clone was recorded a few times. Here the gene names and germline are mouse. The CDR3 is cut off 3 residues early in the read; its end comes from the germline J gene. The chain employs TRBV5 and TRBJ1-6, with 9 bases matching TRBD1. TRBJ1-6 is reported as an ORF; its role is uncertain. Losses at the gene ends were 0 bases for V and 6 bases for J; bases not matched to a gene: 3. Germline CDR1 and CDR2: LGHNA and YNLKQL (reference sequence). The CDR3 spans 16 residues. The sequenced part of the CDR3 DNA is TGTGCCAGCAGCCAAGATGGGGACAGGGCTAATTCGCCC. Translation: CASSQDGDRANSP. The full CDR3 is CASSQDGDRANSPLYF.

This clone was counted between two and nine times. Gene names denote mouse genes. The read ends 4 residues early relative to the CDR3; the germline J gene fills the gap. The V and J genes are TRBV13-1 and TRBJ2-7, with TRBD2 matching 7 bases. CDR1 NSHNY and CDR2 SYGAGN come from the germline V gene. The CDR3 runs 13 residues. After removal of 5 bases from V and 3 bases from J, the junction contained 5 bases not matched to a gene. The CDR3 sequence: CASRETGNYEQYF. Incomplete CDR3 DNA: TGTGCCAGCAGGGAGACTGGGAACTAT.

This clone was seen more than once but under ten times. The germline and genes are mouse ones. The DNA ends 4 residues before the CDR3 does, and the rest of the CDR3 is filled in from the germline J gene. The genes are TRBV17 and TRBJ1-1; possibly TRBD1 for D (5 bases). Per the germline V gene, CDR1 is MNHDT and CDR2 is YYDKIL. The CDR3 totals 13 residues. The sequenced part of the CDR3 DNA is TGTGCTAGCAGTAGAGATCGCAGGGCA. Residues: CASSRDRRA. The CDR3 reads in full as CASSRDRRAEVFF.

In this sample, this clone turned up a few times. Germline and genes here are mouse. From the germline J gene comes the end of the CDR3, since the read stops 4 residues before it. The sample contains more than one DNA sequence encoding this CDR3. The chain joins TRBV19 to TRBJ2-3; tentatively, D is TRBD1 (7 bases). Per germline, CDR1 FNHDT and CDR2 SITEND (reference sequence). Trimming cost V 5 bases and J 1 base, with 14 bases left between them. The CDR3 runs to 15 residues. CDR3 DNA (partial): TGTGCCAGCAGCAGAGGGGGCGCCGGTGCAGAA. Translated, it gives CASSRGGAGAE. The whole CDR3 region reads CASSRGGAGAETLYF.

This clone came up a few times. Germline and genes here are mouse. CDR3 sequence: CASSRTGEVFF. The DNA read from the CDR3 is TGTGCCAGCAGTAGGACAGGA. The chain uses TRBV13-1 and TRBJ1-1; TRBD1 aligns across 7 bases. The read is 4 residues too short to cover the CDR3 end, so that end is filled in from the germline J gene. This CDR3 region has 11 residues. Looked up from germline, CDR1 is NSHNY and CDR2 is SYGAGN.

With respect to this clone: Mouse names are used for the genes. The read gets to within 4 residues of the CDR3 end, and the germline J gene fills in the rest. This chain uses TRBV12-1 with TRBJ2-7, with 9 bases lining up with TRBD2. The CDR3 is 16 amino acids. The germline V gene has CDR1 SGHSN and CDR2 HYEKVE. CDR3 sequence reads: CASSLSVPGLGYEQYF. CDR3 DNA (partial): TGTGCCAGCTCTCTCTCAGTCCCGGGACTGGGTTAT.

The table lists this clone with a few counts. The gene names here belong to mouse. The read halts 4 residues ahead of the CDR3 end, with the missing end drawn from the germline J gene. This CDR3 is also generated by other DNA sequences in the sample. The J gene is TRBJ1-2, the V gene TRBV5, with D possibly matching TRBD1 (6 bases). The CDR3 runs to 15 residues. The V gene's germline CDR1 is LGHNA and CDR2 YNLKQL (reference sequence). V lost 1 base to trimming and J lost 0 bases, with 9 bases between them. The DNA read from the CDR3 is TGTGCCAGCAGCCAAGGGACAGCAGCAAACTCC. This encodes CASSQGTAANS. The full CDR3 sequence reads CASSQGTAANSDYTF.

This clone was found a few times. Genes and germline are mouse. The observed sequence ends 4 residues before the CDR3 terminus, with the missing tail filled in from the germline J gene. The chain carries TRBV19 and TRBJ2-1, with 13 bases matching TRBD2. Germline V lookup: CDR1 FNHDT, CDR2 SITEND (reference sequence). This CDR3 has 16 residues. The sequenced CDR3 bases are TGTGCCAGCAGACCCGGACTGGGGGGGCGCGGGGCT. The encoded protein is CASRPGLGGRGA. Given in full, the CDR3 is CASRPGLGGRGAEQFF.

This clone has just a few counts. The gene names here belong to mouse. The read ends 4 residues before the CDR3 terminus; that terminus is restored from the germline J gene. The sample contains more than one DNA sequence encoding this CDR3. The genes are TRBV13-1 and TRBJ2-3, with 7 bases matching TRBD1. This CDR3 has 15 residues. V shed 0 bases, J shed 1 base, and the junction held 2 bases outside the gene matches. Germline CDR1 is NSHNY and CDR2 is SYGAGN. The CDR3 protein is CASSDGQGGAETLYF. Incomplete CDR3 DNA: TGTGCCAGCAGTGATGGACAGGGTGGTGCAGAA.

With respect to this clone: Gene names denote mouse genes. The CDR3 end is not reached by the read, which stops 4 residues before it; the germline J gene fills it in. The chain couples TRBV14 to TRBJ2-2; D remains ambiguous. V lost 2 bases and J 2 bases, leaving 4 bases between the germline ends. The CDR3 totals 13 residues. Germline CDR1 and CDR2: SGHDT and FRDEAV. CDR3 sequence reads: CASSLWNTGQLYF. The sequenced part of the CDR3 DNA is TGTGCCAGCAGTTTGTGGAACACCGGG.